One and the same sample provided the 30 T cell receptor beta chains below, sequenced in a study of a mutant IDH1 vaccine in newly diagnosed glioma. Sequencing was performed with immunoSEQ multiplex PCR; in TCRdb, only in-frame clones are kept and a portion is missing. Among 99,000 or so clones, approximately 90% were seen once, and the ten largest hold roughly 0.6%. The time point was: baseline, week 1 (first vaccination visit). Treatment defined: pre-vaccination baseline after standard-of-care therapy. The sample consisted of PBMCs, taken from a glioma patient treated with radiotherapy, temozolomide or both. These receptors all come from a woman aged 50 to 60 with glioma.

The chain uses TRBV15 and TRBJ2-5; D is perhaps TRBD2 (6 bases). The better agreement between TRBJ2-7 and the DNA end casts doubt on the J call. The CDR3 is made up of 15 amino acids. Germline loops: CDR1 LNHNV, CDR2 YYDKDF (reference sequence). This CDR3 reads CATRTGWEETAEQYF. In DNA form, the CDR3 reads TGTGCCACCAGGACTGGGTGGGAGGAAACCGCCGAGCAGTACTTC.

The chain carries TRBV2 and TRBJ2-3, with 7 bases matching TRBD2. V lost 6 bases and J lost 2; bases outside the gene matches: 8. The CDR3 has 15 amino acids. The germline V gene encodes CDR1 SNHLY and CDR2 FYNNEI. CDR3 sequence: CASRDWGGATDTQYF. For the CDR3, the DNA is TGTGCCAGCAGGGACTGGGGGGGAGCCACAGATACGCAGTATTTT.

This clone has a single count. The rearrangement links TRBV5-4 to TRBJ2-7; D remains ambiguous. V was shortened by 2 bases and J by 1 base, with 7 bases between the two germline ends. The CDR3 is 13 residues long. Germline CDR1 is SGHNT and CDR2 is YYREEE (reference sequence). DNA for the CDR3: TGTGCCAGCAGCTTCCGGTCATCCTACGAGCAGTACTTC. Its protein product is CASSFRSSYEQYF.

The chain couples TRBV4-1 to TRBJ2-1, with 9 bases identical to TRBD2. After removal of 4 bases from V and 7 bases from J, the junction contained 11 bases not matched to a gene. The CDR3 loop spans 16 amino acids. Germline values: CDR1 MGHRA, CDR2 YSYEKL. CDR3 sequence: CASSPGLAGALNEQFF. DNA of the CDR3: TGCGCCAGCAGCCCTGGATTAGCGGGAGCCCTAAATGAGCAGTTCTTC.

V and J are TRBV5-1 and TRBJ2-7, with 10 positions matching TRBD2. Germline values: CDR1 SGHRS, CDR2 YFSETQ. There are 15 residues in the CDR3. After removal of 0 bases from V and 6 bases from J, the junction contained 6 bases not matched to a gene. For the CDR3, the DNA is TGCGCCAGCAGCTTGGCGGCTAGCGGGAGAGCCGAGCAGTACTTC. It encodes CASSLAASGRAEQYF.

This chain links TRBV10-2 with TRBJ2-5; 9 nucleotides match TRBD2. V lost 7 bases, J lost 5 bases, and 11 bases stayed unmatched. CDR1 is WSHSY, CDR2 SAAADI, per germline. This CDR3 has 15 residues. The CDR3 sequence: CASIPGLAGAETQYF. DNA of the CDR3: TGCGCCAGCATTCCCGGTTTAGCGGGAGCCGAGACCCAGTACTTC.

The gene calls are TRBV5-1 and TRBJ2-1; 12 bases map to TRBD2. CDR1 and CDR2 (germline): SGHRS, YFSETQ. The CDR3 consists of 18 residues. V was clipped by 0 bases and J by 1 base; unmatched bases: 5. CDR3 nucleotide sequence: TGCGCCAGCAGCTTGGTGACTAGCGGGGGACTTTCCTACAATGAGCAGTTCTTC. It yields the protein CASSLVTSGGLSYNEQFF.

V and J are TRBV10-3 and TRBJ2-7; 12 nucleotides line up with TRBD2. There are 17 residues in the CDR3. The germline CDR1 and CDR2 sequences are ENHRY and SYGVKD. Trimming took 0 bases from V and 6 from J; bases not matched to a gene: 9. The CDR3: CAISESTSSGRAPEQYF. The CDR3 bases are TGTGCCATCAGTGAGTCTACCTCTAGCGGGAGGGCCCCCGAGCAGTACTTC.

DNA of the CDR3: TGTGCCAGCAGTGAAGTCGACCTAAATTCCTACGAGCAGTACTTC. This translates into CASSEVDLNSYEQYF. This sequence joins TRBV6-1 and TRBJ2-7; D uncertain. With 1 base removed from V and 1 base from J, the gap between germline ends came to 11 bases. The CDR3 runs to 15 residues. Germline CDR1 and CDR2: MNHNS and SASEGT.

This clone was observed once. The genes are TRBV29-1 and TRBJ2-7; D remains unclear. The length of the CDR3 is 11 residues. Trimming left V 0 bases short and J 6 bases short, with 6 bases between. Looked up from germline, CDR1 is SQVTM and CDR2 is ANQGSEA. CDR3 region: CSVEDHSEQYF. Written as DNA, the CDR3 is TGCAGCGTTGAAGATCATAGCGAGCAGTACTTC.

The chain uses TRBV19 and TRBJ1-5; D not resolved. There are 15 residues in the CDR3. Trimming shortened V by 7 bases and J by 0 bases, and 13 bases separated the two germline ends. The V gene's germline CDR1 is LNHDA and CDR2 SQIVND (reference sequence). The CDR3 nucleotides are TGTGCCAGTACACTGGACGTGCTTAGCAATCAGCCCCAGCATTTT. Residues: CASTLDVLSNQPQHF.

The V call is TRBV11-2, the J call TRBJ1-1, with TRBD1 as a possible D gene (6 bases). The CDR3 spans 15 residues. CDR1 and CDR2 from the germline V gene are SGHAT and FQNNGV. The V gene lost 5 bases and the J gene lost 4 bases, with 17 bases spanning the gap. The CDR3 here is CASSHALSRGTEAFF. The CDR3 nucleotides are TGTGCCAGCAGCCACGCCCTAAGCAGGGGCACTGAAGCTTTCTTT. Combining the CDR3 with reference TRBV11-2 and TRBJ1-1 gives the whole variable domain EAGVAQSPRYKIIEKRQSVAFWCNPISGHATLYWYQQILGQGPKLLIQFQNNGVVDDSQLPKDRFSAERLKGVDSTLKIQPAKLEDSAVYLCASSHALSRGTEAFFGQGTRLTVV.

The sample holds a few counts of this clone. The genes are TRBV12-5 and TRBJ2-3; D is unresolved. V dropped 6 bases and J dropped 8 bases, with 18 bases sitting between them. The germline V gene has CDR1 LGHNT and CDR2 FRNRAP. CDR3 length: 14 amino acids. The CDR3 DNA follows: TGTGCTAGTGGCCTACGCGAGACCGCTGTTACGCAGTATTTT. Encoded protein: CASGLRETAVTQYF.

V gene TRBV13 combines with J gene TRBJ1-1; D might be TRBD1 (5 bases). The V and J ends lost 0 bases and 11 bases respectively, with 10 bases between them. The germline gives CDR1 PRHDT, CDR2 FYEKMQ (reference sequence). This CDR3 comprises 12 residues. CDR3 sequence (DNA): TGTGCCAGCAGCTTAGGGGGGCAGAGGGCTTTCTTT. This encodes CASSLGGQRAFF.

The chain has TRBV5-1 and TRBJ2-7, with D maybe TRBD2 (5 bases). Per the germline V gene, CDR1 is SGHRS and CDR2 is YFSETQ. Trimming left V 0 bases short and J 3 bases short, with 13 bases between. The CDR3 covers 15 residues. CDR3 in DNA: TGCGCCAGCAGCTTGGCCAACGTAGAGGGCTACGAGCAGTACTTC. It encodes CASSLANVEGYEQYF.

This clone came up once. The gene calls are TRBV28 and TRBJ2-7; tentatively, D is TRBD1 or TRBD2 (7 bases each). This CDR3 is built from 15 residues. Between the trimmed V and J ends, which lost 3 bases and 0 bases, there was a span of 12 bases. In germline, CDR1 is MDHEN, CDR2 SYDVKM. The CDR3 coding sequence is TGTGCCAGCAGTTTCTTCAGGGGGGGCTCCTACGAGCAGTACTTC. This codes for CASSFFRGGSYEQYF.

A few counts support this clone. The chain carries TRBV2 and TRBJ1-1; 7 bases match TRBD1. This CDR3 comprises 14 residues. The V and J ends lost 6 bases and 5 bases, in that order; junction bases with no gene match: 9. Looked up from germline, CDR1 is SNHLY and CDR2 is FYNNEI. The CDR3 here is CASRGQAVGTEAFF. CDR3 DNA sequence: TGTGCCAGCAGAGGACAGGCGGTAGGGACTGAAGCTTTCTTT.

This rearrangement joins TRBV7-3 to TRBJ1-2, with D uncertain. Per the germline V gene, CDR1 is SGHTA and CDR2 is FQGTGA. The V gene lost 7 bases and the J gene lost 0 bases, with 9 bases spanning the gap. This CDR3 has 13 residues. The CDR3 bases are TGTGCCAGCACCCTAACAGCTAACTATGGCTACACCTTC. It is translated as CASTLTANYGYTF.

The chain links TRBV25-1 to TRBJ1-5; D is unresolved. The CDR3 is 13 amino acids. Germline values: CDR1 MGHDK, CDR2 SYGVNS. V was pared by 1 base and J by 7 bases, with 8 bases between. CDR3 amino acids: CASSESLHQPQHF. The CDR3 coding sequence is TGTGCCAGCAGTGAATCGTTGCACCAGCCCCAGCATTTT.

V is TRBV5-6 and J is TRBJ2-7; 8 bases line up with TRBD2. The CDR3 length is 16 residues. V gave up 3 bases and J gave up 4 bases; unmatched junction bases: 12. Germline CDR1 is SGHDT and CDR2 is YYEEEE. CDR3 in amino acids: CASSSRQSGSWYEQYF. CDR3 in DNA: TGTGCCAGCAGCTCCCGCCAGAGCGGGAGTTGGTACGAGCAGTACTTC.

This sequence joins TRBV2 and TRBJ2-5; 7 positions agree with TRBD1. CDR1 and CDR2 from the germline V gene are SNHLY and FYNNEI. The CDR3 runs 14 residues. The trim removed 5 bases at V and 5 bases at J, leaving 8 bases unmatched. CDR3 amino acids: CASSPGQVGETQYF. The CDR3 region has the DNA TGTGCCAGCAGTCCAGGACAGGTTGGGGAGACCCAGTACTTC.

The V and J genes are TRBV9 and TRBJ2-3; 8 bases map to TRBD1. This CDR3 is 15 amino acids long. The J segment lost 6 bases and the V segment lost 5 bases, leaving 11 bases of the junction unmatched. Germline values: CDR1 SGDLS, CDR2 YYNGEE. The CDR3 sequence: CASSYRGSFMDTQYF. The CDR3 nucleotides read TGTGCCAGCAGTTACAGGGGGTCCTTTATGGATACGCAGTATTTT.

The V and J genes are TRBV30 and TRBJ2-3; D not certain. From germline, CDR1 is GTSNPN and CDR2 SVGIG (reference sequence). V was trimmed by 6 bases and J by 12 bases, leaving 22 bases between them. This CDR3 is 13 amino acids long. The CDR3 DNA reads TGTGCCTGCCTCCTGTGGAATAAGGGTCCCCAGTATTTT. Translation: CACLLWNKGPQYF. The complete variable domain, with remaining parts taken from reference TRBV30 and TRBJ2-3, reads SQTIHQWPATLVQPVGSPLSLECTVEGTSNPNLYWYRQAAGRGLQLLFYSVGIGQISSEVPQNLSASRPQDRQFILSSKKLLLSDSGFYLCACLLWNKGPQYFGPGTRLTVL.

The V gene is TRBV5-6, the J gene TRBJ2-2, with D possibly being TRBD2 (6 bases). The V gene lost 4 bases and the J gene lost 5 bases, with 6 bases spanning the gap. Germline loops: CDR1 SGHDT, CDR2 YYEEEE. CDR3 length: 12 amino acids. CDR3 sequence reads: CASSRGTGELFF. The CDR3 bases are TGTGCCAGCAGCCGGGGGACCGGGGAGCTGTTTTTT.

The V call is TRBV11-2, the J call TRBJ2-7; TRBD1 might be the D (5 bases). Germline CDR1 reads SGHAT; CDR2 reads FQNNGV. The CDR3 consists of 12 residues. V was clipped by 4 bases and J by 6 bases, with 10 bases between them. CDR3 bases: TGTGCCAGCAGCTCAGGGTTCGGCGAGCAGTACTTC. Translated: CASSSGFGEQYF.

This clone has a single count. J is TRBJ1-3 and V is TRBV9; 10 bases line up with TRBD1. V lost 4 bases, J lost 0 bases, and 4 bases stayed unmatched. The CDR3 runs 16 residues. CDR1 is SGDLS and CDR2 is YYNGEE in the germline V gene. The CDR3 loop reads CASSFRDRGSGNTIYF. CDR3 coding DNA: TGTGCCAGCAGCTTTAGGGACAGGGGCTCTGGAAACACCATATATTTT.

The chain joins TRBV5-5 to TRBJ2-7, with 7 bases matching TRBD1. CDR3 size: 15 residues. Germline loops: CDR1 SGHKS, CDR2 YYEKEE (reference sequence). Trimming removed 4 bases from V and 4 bases from J; junction bases left unmatched: 11. The CDR3 loop reads CASSPRTGKGYEQYF. Here the CDR3 DNA reads TGTGCCAGCAGCCCGCGGACAGGTAAAGGTTACGAGCAGTACTTC.

The chain couples TRBV12-1 to TRBJ2-3. TRBV12-1 is recorded as a pseudogene. The CDR3 runs to 19 residues. CDR3 bases: TGTGCCAGCAGCCCAGGACCTTTGGAGGGAGGGCCAGGGGGGGGTACGCAGTATTTT. Translated, it gives CASSPGPLEGGPGGGTQYF.

V is TRBV5-4 and J is TRBJ2-7; tentative D call: TRBD1 (5 bases). Germline values: CDR1 SGHNT, CDR2 YYREEE (reference sequence). V lost 2 bases to trimming and J lost 0 bases, with 12 bases between them. The CDR3 covers 15 residues. The CDR3 sequence: CASSFGGADSYEQYF. The CDR3 DNA follows: TGTGCCAGCAGCTTCGGTGGGGCGGACTCCTACGAGCAGTACTTC.

This chain links TRBV10-3 with TRBJ1-5; D call uncertain. Trimming removed 5 bases from V and 0 bases from J, with 5 bases in between. CDR1 is ENHRY, CDR2 SYGVKD, per germline. The CDR3 has 13 residues. The CDR3 reads CAISPDSNQPQHF. The CDR3 DNA reads TGTGCCATCAGTCCCGATAGCAATCAGCCCCAGCATTTT.